This is a list of T cell receptor beta chains from one sample in a study of T cell changes during pregnancy in multiple sclerosis. The data were produced by immunoSEQ multiplex PCR, yet TCRdb's version contains in-frame clones alone and is incomplete. The sample yields more than 30,000 clones, over 80% seen once. The sample taken for sequencing was PBMCs (not recorded whether the cells were cultured). The receptors derive from a female donor with multiple sclerosis, enrolled in a pregnancy study. Both conserved end residues are part of each CDR3. D genes are given only for firm matches. Clone size, where shown, is once, few, many, or a class for clones that have expanded.

v_gene	d_gene	abundance	j_gene	CDR3aa	CDR3nt
TRBV4-3	TRBD2	once	TRBJ2-1	CASSQVGLAGVNEQFF	TGCGCCAGCAGCCAAGTGGGGCTAGCGGGAGTCAATGAGCAGTTCTTC
TRBV7-2	.	few	TRBJ2-3	CASSLRRSDTQYF	TGTGCCAGCAGCTTACGGAGATCAGATACGCAGTATTTT
TRBV4-1	.	.	TRBJ2-7	CASSPENKDYEQYF	TGCGCCAGCAGCCCCGAAAATAAGGACTACGAGCAGTACTTC
TRBV2	.	.	TRBJ2-2	CASSREKARELFF	TGTGCCAGCAGTCGGGAGAAAGCACGGGAGCTGTTTTTT
TRBV9	.	.	TRBJ1-1	CASSDPENTEAFF	TGTGCCAGCAGCGACCCGGAGAACACTGAAGCTTTCTTT
TRBV4-3	.	.	TRBJ2-7	CASTVRSREYEQYF	TGCGCCAGCACCGTGCGGTCCAGAGAGTACGAGCAGTACTTC
TRBV30	.	.	TRBJ2-1	CAWSTGVGDNEQFF	TGTGCCTGGAGTACGGGAGTAGGGGACAATGAGCAGTTCTTC
TRBV30	.	once	TRBJ1-2	CAWANAGSYYGYTF	TGTGCCTGGGCGAACGCAGGGTCTTACTATGGCTACACCTTC
TRBV11-2	.	.	TRBJ2-2	CASSLHPRRTNTGELFF	TGTGCCAGCAGCTTACATCCCCGGAGGACGAACACCGGGGAGCTGTTTTTT
TRBV11-3	TRBD2	.	TRBJ2-1	CASSRTSGRYPYNEQFF	TGTGCCAGCAGCCGGACTAGCGGGAGATACCCCTACAATGAGCAGTTCTTC
TRBV7-8	.	.	TRBJ1-2	CASSQTASDYGYTF	TGTGCCAGCAGCCAGACAGCCTCTGACTATGGCTACACCTTC
TRBV6-4	.	.	TRBJ2-1	CASSEVAGTYNEQFF	TGTGCCAGCAGTGAAGTAGCTGGGACCTACAATGAGCAGTTCTTC